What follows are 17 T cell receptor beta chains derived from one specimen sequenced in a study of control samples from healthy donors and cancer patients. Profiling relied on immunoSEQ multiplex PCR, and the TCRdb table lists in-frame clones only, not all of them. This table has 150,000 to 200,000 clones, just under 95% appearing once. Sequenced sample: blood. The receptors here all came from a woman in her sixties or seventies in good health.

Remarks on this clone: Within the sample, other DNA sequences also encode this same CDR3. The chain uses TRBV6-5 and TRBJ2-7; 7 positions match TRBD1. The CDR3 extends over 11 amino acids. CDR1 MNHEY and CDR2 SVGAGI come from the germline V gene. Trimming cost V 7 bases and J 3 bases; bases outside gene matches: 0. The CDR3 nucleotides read TGTGCCAGCAACAGGGGCTACGAGCAGTACTTC. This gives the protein CASNRGYEQYF.

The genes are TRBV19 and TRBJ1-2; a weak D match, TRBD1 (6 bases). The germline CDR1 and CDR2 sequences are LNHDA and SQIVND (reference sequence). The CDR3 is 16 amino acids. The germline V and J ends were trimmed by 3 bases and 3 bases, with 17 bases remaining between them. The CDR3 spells CASSIPFAGADYGYTF. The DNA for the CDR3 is TGTGCCAGTAGTATCCCTTTTGCAGGGGCGGACTATGGCTACACCTTC.

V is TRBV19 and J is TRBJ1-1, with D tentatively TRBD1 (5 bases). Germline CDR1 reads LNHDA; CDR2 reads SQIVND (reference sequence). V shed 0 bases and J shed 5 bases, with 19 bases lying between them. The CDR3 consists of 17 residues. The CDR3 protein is CASSIDRVRAERTEAFF. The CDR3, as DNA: TGTGCCAGTAGTATAGATAGAGTCAGGGCTGAAAGGACTGAAGCTTTCTTT.

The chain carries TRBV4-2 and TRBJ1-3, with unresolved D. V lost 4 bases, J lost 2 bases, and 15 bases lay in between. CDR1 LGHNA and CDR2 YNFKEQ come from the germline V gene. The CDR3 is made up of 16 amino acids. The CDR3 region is CASSPQAGRTGNTIYF. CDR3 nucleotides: TGTGCCAGCAGCCCGCAGGCGGGGAGGACTGGAAACACCATATATTTT.

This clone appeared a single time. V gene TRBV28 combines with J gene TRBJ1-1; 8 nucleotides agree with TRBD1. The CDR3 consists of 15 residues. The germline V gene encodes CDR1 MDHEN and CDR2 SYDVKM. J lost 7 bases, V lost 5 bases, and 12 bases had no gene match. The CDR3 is CASSPRTGSNGEAFF. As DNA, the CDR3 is TGTGCCAGCAGTCCTCGGACAGGGTCGAACGGTGAAGCTTTCTTT.

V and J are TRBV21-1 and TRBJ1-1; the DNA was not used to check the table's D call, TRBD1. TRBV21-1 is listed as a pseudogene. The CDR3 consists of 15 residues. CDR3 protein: CARYRTGTLNTEAFF. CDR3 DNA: TGTGCGCGCTACCGGACAGGGACCTTGAACACTGAAGCTTTCTTT.

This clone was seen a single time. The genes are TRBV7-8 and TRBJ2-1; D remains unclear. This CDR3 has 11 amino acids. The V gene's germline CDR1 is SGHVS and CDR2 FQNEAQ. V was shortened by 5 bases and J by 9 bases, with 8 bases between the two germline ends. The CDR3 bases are TGTGCCAGCAGCCTCCCCCCTGAGCAGTTCTTC. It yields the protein CASSLPPEQFF.

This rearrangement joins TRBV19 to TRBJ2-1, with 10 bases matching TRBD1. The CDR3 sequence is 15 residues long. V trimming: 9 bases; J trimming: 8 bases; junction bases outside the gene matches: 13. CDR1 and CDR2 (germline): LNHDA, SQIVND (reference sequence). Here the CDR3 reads CASHVPGQGRYEQFF. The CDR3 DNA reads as TGTGCCAGCCATGTACCGGGACAGGGGCGGTATGAGCAGTTCTTC.

CDR3 in amino acids: CASRVDMTGGEKLFF. The DNA for the CDR3 is TGTGCCAGCAGAGTTGATATGACAGGGGGTGAAAAACTGTTTTTT. The V gene is TRBV2, the J gene TRBJ1-4; 9 bases fit TRBD1. Per the germline V gene, CDR1 is SNHLY and CDR2 is FYNNEI. The CDR3 contains 15 residues. Losses at the gene ends were 6 bases for V and 7 bases for J; bases not matched to a gene: 9.

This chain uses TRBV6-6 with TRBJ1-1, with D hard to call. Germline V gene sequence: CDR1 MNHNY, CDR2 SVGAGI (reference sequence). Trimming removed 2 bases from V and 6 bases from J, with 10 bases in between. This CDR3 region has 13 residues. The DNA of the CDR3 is TGTGCCAGCAGTTACCCCGGATATCCTGAAGCTTTCTTT. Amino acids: CASSYPGYPEAFF.

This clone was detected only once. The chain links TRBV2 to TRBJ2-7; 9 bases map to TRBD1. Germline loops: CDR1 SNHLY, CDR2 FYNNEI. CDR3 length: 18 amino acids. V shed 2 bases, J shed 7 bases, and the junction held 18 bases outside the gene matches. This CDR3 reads CASSEPGQGIGANYEQYF. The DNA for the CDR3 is TGTGCCAGCAGTGAACCGGGACAGGGTATAGGGGCTAATTATGAGCAGTACTTC.

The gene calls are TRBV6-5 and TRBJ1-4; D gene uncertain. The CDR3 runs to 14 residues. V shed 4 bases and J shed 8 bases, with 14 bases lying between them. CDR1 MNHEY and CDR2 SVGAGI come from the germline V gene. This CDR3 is CASSLNEGGEKLFF. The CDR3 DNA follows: TGTGCCAGCAGTTTAAACGAAGGAGGGGAAAAACTGTTTTTT.

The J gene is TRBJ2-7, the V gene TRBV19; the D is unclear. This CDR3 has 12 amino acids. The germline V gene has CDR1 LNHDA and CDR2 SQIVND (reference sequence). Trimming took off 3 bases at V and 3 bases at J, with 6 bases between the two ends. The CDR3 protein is CASSMDRYEQYF. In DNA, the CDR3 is TGTGCCAGTAGTATGGACCGCTACGAGCAGTACTTC.

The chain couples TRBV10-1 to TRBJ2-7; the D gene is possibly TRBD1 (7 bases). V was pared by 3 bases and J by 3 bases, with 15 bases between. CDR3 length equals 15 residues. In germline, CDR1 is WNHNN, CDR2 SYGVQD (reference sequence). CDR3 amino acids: CASSDHRGGSYEQYF. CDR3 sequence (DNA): TGCGCCAGCAGTGACCACAGGGGAGGAAGCTACGAGCAGTACTTC.

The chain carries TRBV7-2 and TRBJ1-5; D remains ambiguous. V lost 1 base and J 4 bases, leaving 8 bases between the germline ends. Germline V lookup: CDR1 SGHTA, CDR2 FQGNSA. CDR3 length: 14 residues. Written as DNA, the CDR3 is TGTGCCAGCAGCTTAGGCATAACAAATCAGCCCCAGCATTTT. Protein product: CASSLGITNQPQHF.

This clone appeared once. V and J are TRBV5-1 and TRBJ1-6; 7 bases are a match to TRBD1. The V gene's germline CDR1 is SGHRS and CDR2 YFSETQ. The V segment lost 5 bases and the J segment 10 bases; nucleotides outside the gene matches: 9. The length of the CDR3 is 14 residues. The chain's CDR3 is CASRSGTEFSPLHF. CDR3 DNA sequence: TGCGCCAGCAGGTCCGGGACAGAATTCTCACCCCTCCACTTT.

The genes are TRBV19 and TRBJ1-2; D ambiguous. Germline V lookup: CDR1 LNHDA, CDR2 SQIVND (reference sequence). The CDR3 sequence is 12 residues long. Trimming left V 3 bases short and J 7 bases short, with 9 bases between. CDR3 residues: CASSIERVGYTF. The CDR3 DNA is TGTGCCAGTAGTATTGAAAGGGTTGGCTACACCTTC.